This is a list of T cell receptor beta chains from one sample in a study of cytomegalovirus exposure and HLA in healthy donors. Method: immunoSEQ multiplex PCR; TCRdb's copy keeps in-frame clones and lacks some. The top ten clones hold 9.5% to 10% of a sample with about 160,000 clones, 80% of them seen once. Sequencing used PBMCs. These receptors all come from a young man in good health and CMV-seropositive. CDR3s include the opening cysteine and the closing phenylalanine or tryptophan. A D gene is named only where the DNA matches it firmly. Rows may omit the clone size; those that give it use once, few, many or a size class.

D gene | J gene | clone size | V gene | CDR3 DNA | CDR3 protein
NA | TRBJ2-1 | NA | TRBV7-9 | TGTGCCAGCAGCTTGAGAGACGAGGACTCCTACAATGAGCAGTTCTTC | CASSLRDEDSYNEQFF
TRBD1 | TRBJ2-2 | NA | TRBV7-6 | TGTGCCAGCAGCTTACCCGGGGACAGAAACACCGGGGAGCTGTTTTTT | CASSLPGDRNTGELFF
NA | TRBJ2-3 | NA | TRBV5-4 | TGTGCCAGCAGGCGGTCCGAAAATACAGATACGCAGTATTTT | CASRRSENTDTQYF
NA | TRBJ1-6 | NA | TRBV9 | TGTGCCAGCAGCTCCTATAAGCTCCCGGGGGGTTCACCCCTCCACTTT | CASSSYKLPGGSPLHF
TRBD2 | TRBJ2-7 | NA | TRBV10-3 | TGTGCCATCAGTGACGGGAGGGGCTACGAGCAGTACTTC | CAISDGRGYEQYF
NA | TRBJ2-5 | NA | TRBV5-6 | TGTGCCAGCAGCCTAACTCCAGGGAACCGAGAAGAGACCCAGTACTTC | CASSLTPGNREETQYF
TRBD1 | TRBJ1-2 | NA | TRBV14 | TGTGCCAGCAGCCAAGTAGGACAGGATCCTGGCTACACCTTC | CASSQVGQDPGYTF
NA | TRBJ2-2 | NA | TRBV15 | TGTGCCACCAGCAGCAAACAGGACACCGGGGAGCTGTTTTTT | CATSSKQDTGELFF
TRBD2 | TRBJ2-3 | few | TRBV5-4 | TGTGCCAGCAGCTCCCGACTAGCGGGCAGGCACGATACGCAGTATTTT | CASSSRLAGRHDTQYF
NA | TRBJ2-3 | NA | TRBV4-3 | TGCGCCAGCATGCTAAGCTGGGGGGAAAGCACAGATACGCAGTATTTT | CASMLSWGESTDTQYF
NA | TRBJ2-1 | NA | TRBV9 | TGTGCCAGCAGCGAGTCCCCAATAGCGGCTACCTACAATGAGCAGTTCTTC | CASSESPIAATYNEQFF
NA | TRBJ2-7 | NA | TRBV29-1 | TGCAGCGTTGAAGATCCTTACGAGCAGTACTTC | CSVEDPYEQYF
TRBD1 | TRBJ2-5 | NA | TRBV4-2 | TGTGCCAGCAGCCAAGAACCCAGGGGGCGGGAGACCCAGTACTTC | CASSQEPRGRETQYF
TRBD2 | TRBJ2-1 | NA | TRBV9 | TGTGCCAGCACCCTCAGGGCGGGAGGCCAGGGTGAGCAGTTCTTC | CASTLRAGGQGEQFF
TRBD1 | TRBJ2-7 | NA | TRBV6-6 | TGTGCCAGCAATTCGAGACAGGGGGCTCCCTACGAGCAGTACTTC | CASNSRQGAPYEQYF
TRBD2 | TRBJ2-2 | few | TRBV5-4 | TGTGCCAGCAGCTTGAAGGGACTAGCGGGGATCACCGGGGAGCTGTTTTTT | CASSLKGLAGITGELFF
NA | TRBJ1-5 | NA | TRBV19 | TGTGCCAGTAGTATAGTGTTCCAGGGCGGTCAGCCCCAGCATTTT | CASSIVFQGGQPQHF
NA | TRBJ1-2 | NA | TRBV6-6 | TGTGCTACCAGCCCGGACAGCTTATATGGCTACACCTTC | CATSPDSLYGYTF
NA | TRBJ2-5 | once | TRBV18 | TGTGCCAGCTCGCGGGACTCCCAAGAGACCCAGTACTTC | CASSRDSQETQYF
NA | TRBJ2-6 | NA | TRBV5-1 | TGCGCCAGCAGCTTTCCCAGCTCTGGGGCCAACGGCCTGACTTTC | CASSFPSSGANGLTF
NA | TRBJ1-6 | NA | TRBV4-2 | TGTGCCAGCAGCCCCCTGTCAACGGTTGATTCACCCCTCCACTTT | CASSPLSTVDSPLHF
TRBD2 | TRBJ2-7 | NA | TRBV6-1 | TGTGCCAGCACCAGCGGGAGAGACGAGCAGTACTTC | CASTSGRDEQYF
NA | TRBJ1-1 | NA | TRBV9 | TGTGCCAGCAGCGTCGCGTCTCATTCGGGGACTGAAGCTTTCTTT | CASSVASHSGTEAFF
TRBD1 | TRBJ2-2 | NA | TRBV7-9 | TGTGCCAGCAGCACTCAAGCCGGACAGGGGTTGTTCATCGGGGAGCTGTTTTTT | CASSTQAGQGLFIGELFF
NA | TRBJ1-5 | NA | TRBV4-1 | TGCGCCAGCAGCCAAGGCCCAGCGGGGGGCGGCAATCAGCCCCAGCATTTT | CASSQGPAGGGNQPQHF
NA | TRBJ2-1 | NA | TRBV9 | TGTGCCAGCAGCGTAGTTACAGGGATTGATGAGCAGTTCTTC | CASSVVTGIDEQFF
NA | TRBJ1-6 | NA | TRBV19 | TGTGCCAGTAGTCGGCAGGGGATGACGAATTCACCCCTCCACTTT | CASSRQGMTNSPLHF
TRBD1 | TRBJ2-2 | NA | TRBV5-1 | TGCGCCAGCAGCGGGACAGTCACCGGGGAGCTGTTTTTT | CASSGTVTGELFF
NA | TRBJ2-3 | NA | TRBV10-2 | TGCGCCAGTCAACCGGGAGTCTCGGATGGCACGCAGTATTTT | CASQPGVSDGTQYF
TRBD1 | TRBJ1-3 | NA | TRBV7-8 | TGTGCCAGCAGCTTTGCGACAGGGTCCGGAAACACCATATATTTT | CASSFATGSGNTIYF
NA | TRBJ1-2 | NA | TRBV2 | TGTGCCAGCAGTGAACGTCGGGGTGTCTACACCTTC | CASSERRGVYTF
NA | TRBJ2-1 | once | TRBV5-1 | TGCGCCAGCAGCTTGCGTCATCAAAAGGGGAATGAGCAGTTCTTC | CASSLRHQKGNEQFF
NA | TRBJ1-1 | NA | TRBV5-4 | TGTGCCAGCAGCCGGACTGAAGCTGAAGCTTTCTTT | CASSRTEAEAFF
NA | TRBJ1-3 | NA | TRBV27 | TGTGCCAGCAGTTCGAGGGCGGTTTCCTACTCTGGAAACACCATATATTTT | CASSSRAVSYSGNTIYF
NA | TRBJ2-7 | NA | TRBV10-3 | TGTGCCATCAGCCCAGGTGGGGGCACTAACTACGAGCAGTACTTC | CAISPGGGTNYEQYF
NA | TRBJ1-1 | NA | TRBV7-2 | TGTGCCAGCAGCTTAGGCCCGCGATCGACTGAAGCTTTCTTT | CASSLGPRSTEAFF
TRBD2 | TRBJ2-7 | NA | TRBV7-2 | TGTGCCAGCAGCTTGTCAGGACTAGCGGGTCCCTACGAGCAGTACTTC | CASSLSGLAGPYEQYF
TRBD1 | TRBJ2-7 | NA | TRBV5-1 | TGCGCCAGCAGCAGACGGGACAGCGGAGGCTCCTACGAGCAGTACTTC | CASSRRDSGGSYEQYF
NA | TRBJ2-1 | NA | TRBV7-6 | TGTGCCAGCAGTTGGACAGTTAGGGGCTCCTACAATGAGCAGTTCTTC | CASSWTVRGSYNEQFF
TRBD1 | TRBJ2-1 | NA | TRBV6-5 | TGTGCCAGCAGACGCGGGACAGGGGACAATGAGCAGTTCTTC | CASRRGTGDNEQFF
TRBD1 | TRBJ1-1 | NA | TRBV5-4 | TGTGCCAGCAGCCCGACCGGGACAGGGCTCGGGGGAGCTTTCTTT | CASSPTGTGLGGAFF